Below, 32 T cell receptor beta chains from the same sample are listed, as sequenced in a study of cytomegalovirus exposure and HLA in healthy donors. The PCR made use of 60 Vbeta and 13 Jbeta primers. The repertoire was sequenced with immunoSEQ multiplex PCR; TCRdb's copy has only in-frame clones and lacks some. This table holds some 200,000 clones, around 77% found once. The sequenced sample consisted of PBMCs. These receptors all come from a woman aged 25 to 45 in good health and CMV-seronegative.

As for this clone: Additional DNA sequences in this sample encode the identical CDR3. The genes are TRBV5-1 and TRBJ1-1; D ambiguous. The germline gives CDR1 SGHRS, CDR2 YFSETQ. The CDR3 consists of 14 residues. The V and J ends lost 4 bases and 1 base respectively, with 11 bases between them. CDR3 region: CASSPGQPNTEAFF. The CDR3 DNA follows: TGCGCCAGCAGCCCTGGGCAGCCGAACACTGAAGCTTTCTTT.

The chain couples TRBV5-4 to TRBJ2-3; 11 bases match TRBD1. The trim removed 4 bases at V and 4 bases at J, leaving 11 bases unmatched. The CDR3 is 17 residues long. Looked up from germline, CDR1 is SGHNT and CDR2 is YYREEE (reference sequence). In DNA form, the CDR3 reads TGTGCCAGCAGCATAGCCCCGGGACAGGGGGTCGCAGATACGCAGTATTTT. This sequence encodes CASSIAPGQGVADTQYF. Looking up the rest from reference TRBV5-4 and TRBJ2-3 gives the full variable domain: ETGVTQSPTHLIKTRGQQVTLRCSSQSGHNTVSWYQQALGQGPQFIFQYYREEENGRGNFPPRFSGLQFPNYSSELNVNALELDDSALYLCASSIAPGQGVADTQYFGPGTRLTVL.

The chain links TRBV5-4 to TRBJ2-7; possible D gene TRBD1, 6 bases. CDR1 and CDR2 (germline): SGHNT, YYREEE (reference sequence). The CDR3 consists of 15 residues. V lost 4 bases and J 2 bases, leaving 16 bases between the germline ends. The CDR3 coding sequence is TGTGCCAGCAGCGGGGCCGTTTCAGGGGCCTACGAGCAGTACTTC. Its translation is CASSGAVSGAYEQYF.

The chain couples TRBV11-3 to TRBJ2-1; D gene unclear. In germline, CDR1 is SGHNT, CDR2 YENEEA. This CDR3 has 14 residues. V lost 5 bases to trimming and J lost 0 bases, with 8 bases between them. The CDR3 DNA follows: TGTGCCAGCAGCCGACGGAGCTCCTACAATGAGCAGTTCTTC. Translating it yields CASSRRSSYNEQFF.

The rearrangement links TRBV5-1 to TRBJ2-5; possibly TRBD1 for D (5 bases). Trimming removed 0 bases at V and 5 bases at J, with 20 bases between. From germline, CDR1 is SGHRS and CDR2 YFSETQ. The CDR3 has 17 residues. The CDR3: CASSLGGQLSLRETQYF. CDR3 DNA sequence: TGCGCCAGCAGCTTGGGGGGCCAACTCAGCCTAAGGGAGACCCAGTACTTC.

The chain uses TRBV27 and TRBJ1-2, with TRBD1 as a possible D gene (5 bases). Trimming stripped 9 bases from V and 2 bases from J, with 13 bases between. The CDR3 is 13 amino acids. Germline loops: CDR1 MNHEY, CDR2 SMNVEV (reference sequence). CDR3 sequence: CASKGLGNYGYTF. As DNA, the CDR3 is TGTGCCAGTAAGGGGCTTGGCAACTATGGCTACACCTTC.

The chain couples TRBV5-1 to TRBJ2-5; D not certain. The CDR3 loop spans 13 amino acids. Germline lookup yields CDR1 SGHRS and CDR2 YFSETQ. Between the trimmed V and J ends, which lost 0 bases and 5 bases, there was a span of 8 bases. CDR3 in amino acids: CASSLDAVETQYF. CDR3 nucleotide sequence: TGCGCCAGCAGCTTGGACGCGGTGGAGACCCAGTACTTC.

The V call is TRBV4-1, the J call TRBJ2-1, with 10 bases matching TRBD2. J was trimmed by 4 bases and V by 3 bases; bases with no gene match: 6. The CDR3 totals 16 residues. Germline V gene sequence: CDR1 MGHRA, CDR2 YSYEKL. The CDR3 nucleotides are TGCGCCAGCAGCCATGTTAGCGGGGGGCTTTACAATGAGCAGTTCTTC. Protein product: CASSHVSGGLYNEQFF.

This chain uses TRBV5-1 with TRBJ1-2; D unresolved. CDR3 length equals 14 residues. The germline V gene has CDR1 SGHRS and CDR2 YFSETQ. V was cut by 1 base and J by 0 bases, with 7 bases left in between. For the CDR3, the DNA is TGCGCCAGCAGCTTGCGGGAGACTAACTATGGCTACACCTTC. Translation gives CASSLRETNYGYTF. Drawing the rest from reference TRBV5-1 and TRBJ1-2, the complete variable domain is KAGVTQTPRYLIKTRGQQVTLSCSPISGHRSVSWYQQTPGQGLQFLFEYFSETQRNKGNFPGRFSGRQFSNSRSEMNVSTLELGDSALYLCASSLRETNYGYTFGSGTRLTVV.

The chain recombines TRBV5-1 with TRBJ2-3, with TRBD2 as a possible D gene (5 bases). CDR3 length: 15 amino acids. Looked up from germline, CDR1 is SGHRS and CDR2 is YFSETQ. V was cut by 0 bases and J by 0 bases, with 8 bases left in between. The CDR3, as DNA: TGCGCCAGCAGCTTGGTGAGCGGCAGCACAGATACGCAGTATTTT. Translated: CASSLVSGSTDTQYF.

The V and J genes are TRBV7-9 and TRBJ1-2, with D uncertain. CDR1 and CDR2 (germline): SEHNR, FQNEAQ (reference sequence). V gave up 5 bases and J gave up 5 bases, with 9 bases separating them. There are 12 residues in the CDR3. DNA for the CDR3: TGTGCCAGCAGCCCTAGGGAGTATGGCTACACCTTC. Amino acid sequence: CASSPREYGYTF.

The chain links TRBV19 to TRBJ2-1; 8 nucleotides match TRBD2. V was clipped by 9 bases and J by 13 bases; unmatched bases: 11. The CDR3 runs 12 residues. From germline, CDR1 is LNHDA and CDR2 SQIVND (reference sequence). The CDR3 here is CASTTGGLGQFF. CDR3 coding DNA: TGTGCCAGCACCACGGGGGGGTTGGGACAGTTCTTC.

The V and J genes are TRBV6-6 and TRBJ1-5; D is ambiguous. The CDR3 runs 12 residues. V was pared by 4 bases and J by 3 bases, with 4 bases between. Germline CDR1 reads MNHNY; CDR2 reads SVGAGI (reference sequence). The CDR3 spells CASSSNNQPQHF. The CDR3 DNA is TGTGCCAGCAGTTCCAACAATCAGCCCCAGCATTTT.

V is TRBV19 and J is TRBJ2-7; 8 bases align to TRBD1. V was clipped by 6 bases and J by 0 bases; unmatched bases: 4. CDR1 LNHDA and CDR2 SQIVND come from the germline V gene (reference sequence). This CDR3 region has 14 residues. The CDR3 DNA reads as TGTGCCAGTAGACGGACAGGGAGCTCCTACGAGCAGTACTTC. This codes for CASRRTGSSYEQYF. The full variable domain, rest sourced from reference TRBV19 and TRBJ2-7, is DGGITQSPKYLFRKEGQNVTLSCEQNLNHDAMYWYRQDPGQGLRLIYYSQIVNDFQKGDIAEGYSVSREKKESFPLTVTSAQKNPTAFYLCASRRTGSSYEQYFGPGTRLTVT.

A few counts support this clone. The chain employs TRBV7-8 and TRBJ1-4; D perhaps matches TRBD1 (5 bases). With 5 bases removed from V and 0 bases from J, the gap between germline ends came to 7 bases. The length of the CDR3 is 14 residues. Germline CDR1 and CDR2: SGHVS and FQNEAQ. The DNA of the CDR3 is TGTGCCAGCAGCCCGACAGCAACTAATGAAAAACTGTTTTTT. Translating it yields CASSPTATNEKLFF.

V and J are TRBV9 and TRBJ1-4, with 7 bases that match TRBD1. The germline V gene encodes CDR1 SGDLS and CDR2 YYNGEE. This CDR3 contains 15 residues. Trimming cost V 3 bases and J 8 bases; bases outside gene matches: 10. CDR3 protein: CASSARGQQREKLFF. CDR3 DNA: TGTGCCAGCAGCGCGAGGGGACAGCAGCGGGAAAAACTGTTTTTT. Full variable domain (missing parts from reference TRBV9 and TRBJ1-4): DSGVTQTPKHLITATGQRVTLRCSPRSGDLSVYWYQQSLDQGLQFLIQYYNGEERAKGNILERFSAQQFPDLHSELNLSSLELGDSALYFCASSARGQQREKLFFGSGTQLSVL.

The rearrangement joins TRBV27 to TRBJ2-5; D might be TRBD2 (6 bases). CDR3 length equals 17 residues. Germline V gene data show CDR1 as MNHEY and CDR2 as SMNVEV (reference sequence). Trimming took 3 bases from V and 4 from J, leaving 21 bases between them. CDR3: CASSLVNGPLGGETQYF. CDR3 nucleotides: TGTGCCAGCAGTTTGGTGAACGGGCCCCTGGGAGGAGAGACCCAGTACTTC.

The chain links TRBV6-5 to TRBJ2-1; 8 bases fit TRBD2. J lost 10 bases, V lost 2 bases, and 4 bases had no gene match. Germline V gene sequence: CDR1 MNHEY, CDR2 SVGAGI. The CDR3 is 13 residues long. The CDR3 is CASSYIPGGEQFF. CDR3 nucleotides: TGTGCCAGCAGTTACATCCCGGGAGGGGAGCAGTTCTTC.

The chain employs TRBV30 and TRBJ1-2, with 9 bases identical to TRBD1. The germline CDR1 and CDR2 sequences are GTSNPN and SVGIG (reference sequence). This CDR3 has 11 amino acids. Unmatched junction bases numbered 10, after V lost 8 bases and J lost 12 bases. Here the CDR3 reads CATGDRVGNTF. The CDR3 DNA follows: TGTGCCACGGGGGACAGGGTGGGGAACACCTTC.

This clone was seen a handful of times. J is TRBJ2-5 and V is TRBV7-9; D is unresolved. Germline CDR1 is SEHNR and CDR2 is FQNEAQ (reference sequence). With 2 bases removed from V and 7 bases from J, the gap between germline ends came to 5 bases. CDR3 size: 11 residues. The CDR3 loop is CASSLTGTQYF. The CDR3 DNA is TGTGCCAGCAGCTTAACCGGGACCCAGTACTTC.

CDR3 in DNA: TGTGCCAGCAGCTTGGGGACAGGGGACTCCTACGAGCAGTACTTC. The encoded protein is CASSLGTGDSYEQYF. This chain joins TRBV7-9 and TRBJ2-7, with TRBD1 matching 10 bases. V shed 3 bases, J shed 0 bases, and the junction held 2 bases outside the gene matches. The CDR3 contains 15 residues. The germline V gene encodes CDR1 SEHNR and CDR2 FQNEAQ (reference sequence).

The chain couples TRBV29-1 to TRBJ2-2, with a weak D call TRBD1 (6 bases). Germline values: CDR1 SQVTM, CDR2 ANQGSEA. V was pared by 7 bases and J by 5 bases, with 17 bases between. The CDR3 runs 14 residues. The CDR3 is CSAKDSRRTGELFF. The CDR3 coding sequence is TGCAGCGCGAAGGACAGTCGAAGGACCGGGGAGCTGTTTTTT.

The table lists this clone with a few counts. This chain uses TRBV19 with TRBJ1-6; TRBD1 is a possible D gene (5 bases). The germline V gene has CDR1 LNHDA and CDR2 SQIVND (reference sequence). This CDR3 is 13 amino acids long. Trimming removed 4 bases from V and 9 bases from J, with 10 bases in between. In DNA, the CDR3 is TGTGCCAGTAGTACAGGGCCTGCTTCACCCCTCCACTTT. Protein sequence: CASSTGPASPLHF.

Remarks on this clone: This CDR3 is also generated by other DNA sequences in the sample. In nucleotides, the CDR3 is TGCGCCAGCAGCTTGGTGGCGGGCGCTACTTTCTATGGCTACACCTTC. Amino acid sequence: CASSLVAGATFYGYTF. The rearrangement links TRBV5-1 to TRBJ1-2; D gene uncertain. Trimming removed 0 bases from V and 4 bases from J, with 16 bases in between. CDR1 is SGHRS and CDR2 is YFSETQ in the germline V gene. The length of the CDR3 is 16 residues.

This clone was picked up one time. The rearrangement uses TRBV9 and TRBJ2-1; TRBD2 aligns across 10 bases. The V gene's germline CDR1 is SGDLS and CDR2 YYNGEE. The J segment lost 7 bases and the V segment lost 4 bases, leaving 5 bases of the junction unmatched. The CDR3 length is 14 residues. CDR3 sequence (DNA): TGTGCCAGCAGCCCAAGCGGGAGGGGGAATGAGCAGTTCTTC. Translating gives CASSPSGRGNEQFF.

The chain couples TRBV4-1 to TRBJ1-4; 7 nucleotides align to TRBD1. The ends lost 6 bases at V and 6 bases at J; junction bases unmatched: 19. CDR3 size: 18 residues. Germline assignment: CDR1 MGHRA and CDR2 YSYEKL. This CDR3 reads CASRAEGISGTEYEKLFF. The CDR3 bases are TGCGCCAGCAGGGCCGAGGGGATATCCGGGACAGAGTATGAAAAACTGTTTTTT.

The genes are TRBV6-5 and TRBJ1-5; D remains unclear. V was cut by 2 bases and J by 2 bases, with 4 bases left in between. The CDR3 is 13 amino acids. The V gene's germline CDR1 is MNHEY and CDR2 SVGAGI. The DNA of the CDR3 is TGTGCCAGCAGTTACCGGGGCAATCAGCCCCAGCATTTT. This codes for CASSYRGNQPQHF.

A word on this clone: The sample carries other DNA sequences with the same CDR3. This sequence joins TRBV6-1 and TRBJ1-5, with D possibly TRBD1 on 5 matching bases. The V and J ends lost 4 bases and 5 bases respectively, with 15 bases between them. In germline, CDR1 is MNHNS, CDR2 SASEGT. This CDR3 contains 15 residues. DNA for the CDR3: TGTGCCAGCAGTGCCCGGACACCGCTCTATCAGCCCCAGCATTTT. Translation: CASSARTPLYQPQHF.

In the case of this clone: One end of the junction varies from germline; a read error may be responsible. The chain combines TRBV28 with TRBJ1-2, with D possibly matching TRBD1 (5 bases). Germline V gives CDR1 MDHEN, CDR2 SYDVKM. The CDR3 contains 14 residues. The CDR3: CASGRGDEGYGYPF. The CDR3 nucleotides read TGTGCCAGCGGCCGCGGGGACGAGGGCTATGGCTACCCCTTC.

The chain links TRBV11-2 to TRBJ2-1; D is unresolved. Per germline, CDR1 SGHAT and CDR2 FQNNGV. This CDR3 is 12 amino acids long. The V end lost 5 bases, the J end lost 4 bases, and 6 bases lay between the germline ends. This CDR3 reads CASSQRYNEQFF. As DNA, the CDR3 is TGTGCCAGCAGCCAGCGATACAATGAGCAGTTCTTC. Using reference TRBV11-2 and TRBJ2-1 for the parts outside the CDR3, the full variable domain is EAGVAQSPRYKIIEKRQSVAFWCNPISGHATLYWYQQILGQGPKLLIQFQNNGVVDDSQLPKDRFSAERLKGVDSTLKIQPAKLEDSAVYLCASSQRYNEQFFGPGTRLTVL.

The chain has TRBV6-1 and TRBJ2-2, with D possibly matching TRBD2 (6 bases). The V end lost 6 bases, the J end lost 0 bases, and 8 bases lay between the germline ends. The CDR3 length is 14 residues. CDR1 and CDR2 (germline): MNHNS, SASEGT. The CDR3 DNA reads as TGTGCCAGCAGAGGGACTCCGAACACCGGGGAGCTGTTTTTT. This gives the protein CASRGTPNTGELFF.

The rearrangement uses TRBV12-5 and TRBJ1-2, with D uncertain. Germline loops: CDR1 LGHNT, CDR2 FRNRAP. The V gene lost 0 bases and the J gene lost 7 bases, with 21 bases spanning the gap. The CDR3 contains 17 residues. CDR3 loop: CASGLVRLERAGSGYTF. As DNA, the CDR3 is TGTGCTAGTGGTTTGGTAAGGTTGGAGAGGGCAGGTTCTGGCTACACCTTC.